The rows below give T cell receptor beta chains drawn from one sample of a study of OX40 agonist ivuxolimab in advanced cancers. Data came from immunoSEQ multiplex PCR; TCRdb stores just in-frame clones and leaves some out. The data hold around 36,000 clones, with 65% to 80% observed a single time. Sample: CD4+ or CD8+ T cells sorted from blood, taken in a trial of the OX40 agonist ivuxolimab. All receptors come from an adult with an advanced solid tumor such as melanoma, head and neck, liver or kidney cancer. Each CDR3 is given with its conserved first and last residue. Each record gives: V gene, J gene, D gene, clone size, CDR3 protein, CDR3 DNA. A D gene is named only where the DNA matches it firmly. Only part of the rows carry a size: once, few, many, or a class if the clone is expanded.

V: TRBV5-6; J: TRBJ1-6; D: -; size: -; CDR3: CASSLGSDRGSPLHF; DNA: TGTGCCAGCAGCTTAGGGTCCGATCGGGGGTCACCCCTCCACTTT
V: TRBV6-1; J: TRBJ2-7; D: -; size: -; CDR3: CATLPGLSNEQYF; DNA: TGTGCCACCCTACCGGGACTGAGTAACGAGCAGTACTTC
V: TRBV9; J: TRBJ1-3; D: -; size: -; CDR3: CASSVGEGNTIYF; DNA: TGTGCCAGCAGCGTAGGGGAGGGAAACACCATATATTTT
V: TRBV7-9; J: TRBJ2-7; D: -; size: -; CDR3: CASSLEGVAYEQYF; DNA: TGTGCCAGCAGCCTCGAGGGGGTCGCCTACGAGCAGTACTTC
V: TRBV7-3; J: TRBJ2-7; D: TRBD2; size: -; CDR3: CASSLGLAGVGEQYF; DNA: TGTGCCAGCAGCTTAGGACTAGCGGGAGTAGGTGAGCAGTACTTC
V: TRBV7-3; J: TRBJ2-1; D: -; size: -; CDR3: CASSSSPHNEQFF; DNA: TGTGCCAGCAGCTCCTCCCCCCACAATGAGCAGTTCTTC
V: TRBV5-4; J: TRBJ2-3; D: -; size: -; CDR3: CASSAGQIVRDTQYF; DNA: TGTGCCAGCAGCGCGGGACAAATCGTACGAGATACGCAGTATTTT
V: TRBV20-1; J: TRBJ1-1; D: -; size: -; CDR3: CSASNTEAFF; DNA: TGCAGTGCTTCGAACACTGAAGCTTTCTTT
V: TRBV30; J: TRBJ2-7; D: -; size: -; CDR3: CAWTMNQAGLNEQYF; DNA: TGTGCCTGGACTATGAACCAGGCAGGGTTGAACGAGCAGTACTTC
V: TRBV7-3; J: TRBJ2-7; D: -; size: -; CDR3: CASSPTASSYEQYF; DNA: TGTGCCAGCAGCCCGACAGCGAGCTCCTACGAGCAGTACTTC
V: TRBV18; J: TRBJ1-3; D: TRBD1; size: -; CDR3: CASSHLTTGQGPGNTIYF; DNA: TGTGCCAGCTCACACCTTACCACGGGACAGGGACCTGGAAACACCATATATTTT
V: TRBV5-1; J: TRBJ1-2; D: -; size: -; CDR3: CASSPEGGNYGYTF; DNA: TGCGCCAGCAGCCCGGAGGGCGGGAACTATGGCTACACCTTC
V: TRBV29-1; J: TRBJ2-1; D: -; size: -; CDR3: CSVELLRSYNEQFF; DNA: TGCAGCGTTGAACTGTTAAGGTCCTACAATGAGCAGTTCTTC
V: TRBV7-9; J: TRBJ2-7; D: -; size: -; CDR3: CASSVPTGVVQYF; DNA: TGTGCCAGCAGCGTTCCGACAGGCGTGGTGCAGTACTTC
V: TRBV15; J: TRBJ2-5; D: -; size: -; CDR3: CATSTRTTQETQYF; DNA: TGTGCCACCAGCACACGGACTACGCAAGAGACCCAGTACTTC
V: TRBV9; J: TRBJ2-3; D: -; size: -; CDR3: CASSPPAGAATDTQYF; DNA: TGTGCCAGCAGCCCCCCGGCGGGGGCCGCCACAGATACGCAGTATTTT
V: TRBV4-2; J: TRBJ2-7; D: -; size: -; CDR3: CASSRPGGSYEQYF; DNA: TGTGCCAGCAGCCGACCCGGGGGATCCTACGAGCAGTACTTC
V: TRBV11-2; J: TRBJ1-1; D: -; size: -; CDR3: CASSLINTWGRDVTEAFF; DNA: TGTGCCAGCAGCTTAATAAATACGTGGGGCAGGGATGTTACTGAAGCTTTCTTT
V: TRBV6-1; J: TRBJ1-3; D: -; size: few; CDR3: CASTDPSGNTIYF; DNA: TGTGCCAGCACCGACCCCTCTGGAAACACCATATATTTT
V: TRBV20-1; J: TRBJ2-1; D: -; size: -; CDR3: CSARDRLVEFF; DNA: TGCAGTGCTAGAGATCGTTTGGTTGAGTTCTTC
V: TRBV5-1; J: TRBJ1-5; D: -; size: -; CDR3: CASSLESLSQPQHF; DNA: TGCGCCAGCAGCTTGGAGTCCCTATCTCAGCCCCAGCATTTT
V: TRBV5-8; J: TRBJ1-2; D: -; size: -; CDR3: CASSTLTDFYGYTF; DNA: TGTGCCAGCAGCACCTTGACAGATTTCTATGGCTACACCTTC
V: TRBV11-1; J: TRBJ1-1; D: -; size: -; CDR3: CASSLGGGRFDEAFF; DNA: TGTGCCAGCAGCTTAGGGGGAGGCAGGTTTGATGAAGCTTTCTTT
V: TRBV7-8; J: TRBJ2-3; D: TRBD2; size: -; CDR3: CASSSPGLVPLFQYF; DNA: TGTGCCAGCAGCTCTCCGGGACTAGTCCCTCTATTTCAGTATTTT
V: TRBV7-2; J: TRBJ2-5; D: TRBD1; size: -; CDR3: CASSRDRGGETQYF; DNA: TGTGCCAGCAGCCGGGACAGGGGAGGAGAGACCCAGTACTTC
V: TRBV5-6; J: TRBJ2-1; D: TRBD2; size: -; CDR3: CASRGGGGGHNEQFF; DNA: TGTGCCAGCCGTGGGGGCGGCGGGGGGCACAATGAGCAGTTCTTC
V: TRBV14; J: TRBJ1-6; D: -; size: -; CDR3: CASSLLGTWYSPLHF; DNA: TGTGCCAGCAGCCTCCTCGGGACCTGGTATTCACCCCTCCACTTT
V: TRBV4-2; J: TRBJ2-7; D: -; size: -; CDR3: CASSQERVSYEQYF; DNA: TGTGCCAGCAGCCAAGAGAGGGTCTCCTACGAGCAGTACTTC
V: TRBV21-1; J: TRBJ2-5; D: -; size: few; CDR3: CASTTLQGGIAGVDFRETQYF; DNA: TGTGCCAGCACCACCCTACAAGGGGGTATAGCGGGAGTTGATTTCCGGGAGACCCAGTACTTC
V: TRBV19; J: TRBJ1-5; D: TRBD1; size: -; CDR3: CASRAWDRNQPQHF; DNA: TGTGCCAGTAGGGCTTGGGACAGGAATCAGCCCCAGCATTTT
V: TRBV5-1; J: TRBJ1-2; D: -; size: -; CDR3: CASSLSGANYGYTF; DNA: TGCGCCAGCAGCCTCTCCGGGGCCAACTATGGCTACACCTTC